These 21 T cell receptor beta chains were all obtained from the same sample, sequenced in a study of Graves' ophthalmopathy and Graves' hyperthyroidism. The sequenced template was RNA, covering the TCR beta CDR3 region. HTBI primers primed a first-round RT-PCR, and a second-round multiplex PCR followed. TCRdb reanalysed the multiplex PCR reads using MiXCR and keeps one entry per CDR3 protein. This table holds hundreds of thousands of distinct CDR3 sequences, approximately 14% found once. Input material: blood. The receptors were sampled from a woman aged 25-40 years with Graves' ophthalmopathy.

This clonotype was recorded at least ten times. The CDR3 coding sequence is TGTGCCAGCAGTTACGAGTGGCGCAATAGGCTCCAGCATTTT. It codes for CASSYEWRNRLQHF. V gene TRBV6-2 or TRBV6-3 combines with J gene TRBJ1-5; D gene uncertain. Per the germline V gene, CDR1 is MNHEY and CDR2 is SVGEGT. This CDR3 has 14 residues. Between the trimmed V and J ends, which lost 2 bases and 12 bases, there was a span of 17 bases.

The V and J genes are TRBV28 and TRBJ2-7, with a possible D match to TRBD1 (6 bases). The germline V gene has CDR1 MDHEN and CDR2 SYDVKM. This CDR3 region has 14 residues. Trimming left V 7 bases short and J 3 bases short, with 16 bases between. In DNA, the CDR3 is TGTGCCAGCACCCTGGACAGCTCAATCTACGAGCAGTACTTC. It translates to CASTLDSSIYEQYF.

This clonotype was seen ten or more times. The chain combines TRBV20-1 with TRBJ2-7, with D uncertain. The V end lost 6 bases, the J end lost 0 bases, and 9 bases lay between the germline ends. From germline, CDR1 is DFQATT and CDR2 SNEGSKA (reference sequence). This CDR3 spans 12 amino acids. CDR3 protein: CSACKNSYEQYF. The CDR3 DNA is TGCAGTGCCTGCAAAAACTCCTACGAGCAGTACTTC.

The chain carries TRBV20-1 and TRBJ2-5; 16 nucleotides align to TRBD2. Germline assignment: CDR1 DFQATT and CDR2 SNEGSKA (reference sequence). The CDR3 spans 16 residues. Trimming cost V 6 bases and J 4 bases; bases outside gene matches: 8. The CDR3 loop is CSAPGLAGGPRETQYF. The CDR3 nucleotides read TGCAGTGCCCCGGGACTAGCGGGGGGGCCGAGAGAGACCCAGTACTTC.

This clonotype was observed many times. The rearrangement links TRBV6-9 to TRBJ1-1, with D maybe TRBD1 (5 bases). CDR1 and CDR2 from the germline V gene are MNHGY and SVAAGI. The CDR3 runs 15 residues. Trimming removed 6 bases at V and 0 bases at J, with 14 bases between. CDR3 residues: CASRPPLTVNTEAFF. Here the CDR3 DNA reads TGTGCCAGCAGACCTCCCTTGACAGTGAACACTGAAGCTTTCTTT.

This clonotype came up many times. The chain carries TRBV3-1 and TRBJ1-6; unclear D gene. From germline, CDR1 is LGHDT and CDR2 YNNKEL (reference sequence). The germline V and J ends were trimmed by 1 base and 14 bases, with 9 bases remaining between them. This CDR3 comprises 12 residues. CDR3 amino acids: CASSQGTNTLHF. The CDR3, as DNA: TGTGCCAGCAGCCAAGGAACGAATACCCTCCACTTT.

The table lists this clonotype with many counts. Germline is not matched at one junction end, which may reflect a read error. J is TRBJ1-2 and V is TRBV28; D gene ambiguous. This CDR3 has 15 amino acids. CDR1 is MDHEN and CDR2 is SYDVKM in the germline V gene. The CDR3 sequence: CASSLSRGRRGGCTF. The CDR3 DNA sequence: TGTGCCAGCAGCCTTTCTCGAGGGCGCCGGGGTGGCTGCACCTTC.

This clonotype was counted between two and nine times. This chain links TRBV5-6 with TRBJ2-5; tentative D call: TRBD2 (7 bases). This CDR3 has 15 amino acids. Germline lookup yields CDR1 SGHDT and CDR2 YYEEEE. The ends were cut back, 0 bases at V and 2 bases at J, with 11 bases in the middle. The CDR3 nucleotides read TGTGCCAGCAGCTTGGTGGGAGGGGGACAAGAGACCCAGTACTTC. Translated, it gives CASSLVGGGQETQYF. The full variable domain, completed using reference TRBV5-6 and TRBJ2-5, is DAGVTQSPTHLIKTRGQQVTLRCSPKSGHDTVSWYQQALGQGPQFIFQYYEEEERQRGNFPDRFSGHQFPNYSSELNVNALLLGDSALYLCASSLVGGGQETQYFGPGTRLLVL.

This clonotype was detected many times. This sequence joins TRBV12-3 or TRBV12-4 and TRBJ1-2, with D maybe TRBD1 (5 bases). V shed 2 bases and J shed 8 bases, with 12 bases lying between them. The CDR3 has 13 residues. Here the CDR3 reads CASSLKGFGGYTF. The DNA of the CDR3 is TGTGCCAGCAGTTTAAAGGGGTTTGGAGGCTACACCTTC.

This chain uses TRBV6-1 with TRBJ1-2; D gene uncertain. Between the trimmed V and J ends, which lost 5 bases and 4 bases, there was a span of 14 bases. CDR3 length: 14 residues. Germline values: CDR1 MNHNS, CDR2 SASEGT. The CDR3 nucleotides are TGTGCCAGCAGTCCCCTGGGAGAATTCTATGGCTACACCTTC. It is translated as CASSPLGEFYGYTF.

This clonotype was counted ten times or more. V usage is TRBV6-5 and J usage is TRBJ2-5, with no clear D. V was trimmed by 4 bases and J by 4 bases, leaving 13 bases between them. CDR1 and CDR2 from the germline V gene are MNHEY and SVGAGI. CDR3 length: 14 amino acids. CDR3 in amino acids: CASSFLWRRETQYF. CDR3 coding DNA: TGTGCCAGCAGTTTTTTGTGGAGACGAGAGACCCAGTACTTC.

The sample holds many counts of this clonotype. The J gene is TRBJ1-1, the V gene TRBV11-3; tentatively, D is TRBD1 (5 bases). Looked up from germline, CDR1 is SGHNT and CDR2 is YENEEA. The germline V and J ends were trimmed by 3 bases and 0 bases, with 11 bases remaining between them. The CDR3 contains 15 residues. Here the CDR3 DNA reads TGTGCCAGCAGCTTGGGGGTAGAAGTGAACACTGAAGCTTTCTTT. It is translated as CASSLGVEVNTEAFF.

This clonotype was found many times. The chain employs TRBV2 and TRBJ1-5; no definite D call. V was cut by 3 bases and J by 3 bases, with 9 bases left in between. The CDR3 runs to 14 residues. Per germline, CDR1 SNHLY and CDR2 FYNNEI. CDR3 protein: CASSDGPINQPQHF. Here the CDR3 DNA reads TGTGCCAGCAGTGACGGGCCCATCAATCAGCCCCAGCATTTT.

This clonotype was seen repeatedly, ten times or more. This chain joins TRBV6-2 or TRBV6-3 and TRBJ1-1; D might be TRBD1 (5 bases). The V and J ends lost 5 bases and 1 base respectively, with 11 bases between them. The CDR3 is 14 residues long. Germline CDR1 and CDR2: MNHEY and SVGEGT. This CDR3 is CASSRQLSNTEAFF. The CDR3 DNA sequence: TGTGCCAGCAGTCGACAGCTTTCGAACACTGAAGCTTTCTTT.

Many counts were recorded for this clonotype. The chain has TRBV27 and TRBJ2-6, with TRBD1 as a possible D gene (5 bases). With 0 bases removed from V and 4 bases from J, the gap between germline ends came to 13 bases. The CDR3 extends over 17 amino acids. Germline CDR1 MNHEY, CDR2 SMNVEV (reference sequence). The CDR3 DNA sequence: TGTGCCAGCAGTTTATCCAGGGTTTTGGGAGGGGCCAACGTCCTGACTTTC. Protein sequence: CASSLSRVLGGANVLTF.

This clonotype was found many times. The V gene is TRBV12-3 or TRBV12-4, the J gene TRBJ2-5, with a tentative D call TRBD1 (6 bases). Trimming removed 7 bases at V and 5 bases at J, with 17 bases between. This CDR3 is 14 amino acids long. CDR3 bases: TGTGCCAGCACCACCGACAGGCAGGGGGAGACCCAGTACTTC. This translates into CASTTDRQGETQYF.

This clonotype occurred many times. CDR3 DNA: TGTGCCAGCGCCACGACAGGGTCGGGGGTCGAGCAGTACTTC. It yields the protein CASATTGSGVEQYF. This chain joins TRBV2 and TRBJ2-7; D perhaps matches TRBD1 (7 bases). CDR1 SNHLY and CDR2 FYNNEI come from the germline V gene. V gave up 8 bases and J gave up 6 bases, with 20 bases separating them. The CDR3 is 14 residues long.

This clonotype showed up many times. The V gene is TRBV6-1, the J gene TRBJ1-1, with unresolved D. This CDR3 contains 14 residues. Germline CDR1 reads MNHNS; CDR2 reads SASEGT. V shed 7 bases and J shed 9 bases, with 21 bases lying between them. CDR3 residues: CASTLRGGGQKAFF. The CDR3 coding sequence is TGTGCCAGCACCCTGCGCGGAGGTGGTCAAAAAGCTTTCTTT.

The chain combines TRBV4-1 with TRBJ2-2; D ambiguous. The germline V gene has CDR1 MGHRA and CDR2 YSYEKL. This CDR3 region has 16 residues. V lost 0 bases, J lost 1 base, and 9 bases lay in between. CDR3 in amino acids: CASSQDGLRNTGELFF. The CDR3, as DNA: TGCGCCAGCAGCCAAGATGGCCTCCGGAACACCGGGGAGCTGTTTTTT.

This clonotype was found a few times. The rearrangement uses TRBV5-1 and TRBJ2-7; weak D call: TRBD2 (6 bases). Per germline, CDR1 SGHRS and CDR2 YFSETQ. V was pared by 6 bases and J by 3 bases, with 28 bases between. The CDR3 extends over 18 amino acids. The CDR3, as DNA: TGCGCCAGCACCCTGGGACTTGGCGGGGATTTTACAGACTACGAGCAGTACTTC. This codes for CASTLGLGGDFTDYEQYF.

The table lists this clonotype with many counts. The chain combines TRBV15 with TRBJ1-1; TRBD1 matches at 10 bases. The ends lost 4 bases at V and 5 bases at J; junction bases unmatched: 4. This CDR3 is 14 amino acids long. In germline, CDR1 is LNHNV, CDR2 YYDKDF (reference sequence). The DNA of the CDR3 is TGTGCCACCAGCAAACGGGACAGGGGAACTGAAGCTTTCTTT. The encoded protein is CATSKRDRGTEAFF.